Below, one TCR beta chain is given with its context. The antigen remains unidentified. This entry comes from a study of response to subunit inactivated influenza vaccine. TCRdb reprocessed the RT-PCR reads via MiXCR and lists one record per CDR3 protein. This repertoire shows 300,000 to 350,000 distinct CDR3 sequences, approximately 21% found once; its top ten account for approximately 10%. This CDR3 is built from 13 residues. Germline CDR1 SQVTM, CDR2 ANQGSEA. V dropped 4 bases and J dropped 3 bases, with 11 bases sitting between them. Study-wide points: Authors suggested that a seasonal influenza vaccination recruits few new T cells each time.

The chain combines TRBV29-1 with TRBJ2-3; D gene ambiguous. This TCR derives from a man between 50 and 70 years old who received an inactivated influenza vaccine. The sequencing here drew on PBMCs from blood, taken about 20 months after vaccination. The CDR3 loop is CSVVVQLTDTQYF. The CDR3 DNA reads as TGCAGCGTTGTTGTACAGTTAACAGATACGCAGTATTTT.